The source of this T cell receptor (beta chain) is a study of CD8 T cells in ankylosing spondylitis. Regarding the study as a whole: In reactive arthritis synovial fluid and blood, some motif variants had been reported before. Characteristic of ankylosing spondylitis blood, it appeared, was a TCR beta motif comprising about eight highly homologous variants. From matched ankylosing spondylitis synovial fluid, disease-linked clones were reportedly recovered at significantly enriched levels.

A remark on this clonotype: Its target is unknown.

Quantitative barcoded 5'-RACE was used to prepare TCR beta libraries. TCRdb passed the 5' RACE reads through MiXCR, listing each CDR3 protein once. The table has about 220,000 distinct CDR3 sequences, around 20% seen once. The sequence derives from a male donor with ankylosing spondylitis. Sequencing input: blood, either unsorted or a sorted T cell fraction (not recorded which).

The CDR3 nucleotides read TGTGCCAGCAGCGCTAAGGGGTGGGAGACCCAGTACTTC. Residues: CASSAKGWETQYF. The chain couples TRBV9 to TRBJ2-5; a possible D gene is TRBD1 (5 bases). There are 13 residues in the CDR3. Deletions cut 3 bases from V and 5 bases from J, with 11 bases between. Germline V lookup: CDR1 SGDLS, CDR2 YYNGEE. The entire variable domain, with the rest obtained from reference TRBV9 and TRBJ2-5, is as follows: DSGVTQTPKHLITATGQRVTLRCSPRSGDLSVYWYQQSLDQGLQFLIQYYNGEERAKGNILERFSAQQFPDLHSELNLSSLELGDSALYFCASSAKGWETQYFGPGTRLLVL.